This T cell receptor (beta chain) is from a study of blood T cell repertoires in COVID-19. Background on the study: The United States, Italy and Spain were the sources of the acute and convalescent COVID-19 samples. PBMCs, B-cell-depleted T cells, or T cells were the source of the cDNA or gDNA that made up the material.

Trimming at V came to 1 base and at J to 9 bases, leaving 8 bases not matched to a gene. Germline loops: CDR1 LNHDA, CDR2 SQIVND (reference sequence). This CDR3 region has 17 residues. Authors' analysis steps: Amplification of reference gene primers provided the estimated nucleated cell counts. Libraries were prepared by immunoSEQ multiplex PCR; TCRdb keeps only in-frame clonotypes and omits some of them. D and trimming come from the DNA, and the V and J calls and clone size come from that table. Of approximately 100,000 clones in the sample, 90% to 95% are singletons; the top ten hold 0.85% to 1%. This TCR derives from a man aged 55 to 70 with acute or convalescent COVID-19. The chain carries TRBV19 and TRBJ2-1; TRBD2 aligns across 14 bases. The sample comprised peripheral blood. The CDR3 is CASSIGLTSGRATEQFF. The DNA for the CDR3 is TGTGCCAGTAGTATAGGCCTGACTAGCGGGAGGGCTACTGAGCAGTTCTTC.